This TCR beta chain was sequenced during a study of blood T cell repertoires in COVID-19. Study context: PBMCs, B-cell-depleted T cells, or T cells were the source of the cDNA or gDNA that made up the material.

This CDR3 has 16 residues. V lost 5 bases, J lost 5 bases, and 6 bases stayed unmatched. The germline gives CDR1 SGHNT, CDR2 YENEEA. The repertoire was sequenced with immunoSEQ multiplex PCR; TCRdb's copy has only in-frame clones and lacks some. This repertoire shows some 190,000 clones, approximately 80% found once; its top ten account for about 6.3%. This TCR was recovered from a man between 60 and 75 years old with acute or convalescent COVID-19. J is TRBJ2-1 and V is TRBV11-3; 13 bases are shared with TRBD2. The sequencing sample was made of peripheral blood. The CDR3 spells CASSPPTSGGDNEQFF. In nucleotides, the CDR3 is TGTGCCAGCAGCCCCCCAACTAGCGGGGGGGACAATGAGCAGTTCTTC. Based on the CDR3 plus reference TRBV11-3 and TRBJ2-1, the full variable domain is EAGVVQSPRYKIIEKKQPVAFWCNPISGHNTLYWYLQNLGQGPELLIRYENEEAVDDSQLPKDRFSAERLKGVDSTLKIQPAELGDSAVYLCASSPPTSGGDNEQFFGPGTRLTVL.